One sample yielded the 10 T cell receptor beta chains listed below, sequenced in a study of cytomegalovirus exposure and HLA in healthy donors. The PCR ran on 60 Vbeta and 13 Jbeta primers. Method: immunoSEQ multiplex PCR; TCRdb's copy keeps in-frame clones and lacks some. The profile shows 160,000 or so clones, 60% to 80% of them singletons. Input material: PBMCs. The receptors shown here come from a man aged 35 to 55 in good health and CMV-seropositive.

The J gene is TRBJ1-1, the V gene TRBV27; 7 positions match TRBD1. Losses at the gene ends were 7 bases for V and 4 bases for J; bases not matched to a gene: 9. This CDR3 spans 14 amino acids. Germline CDR1 reads MNHEY; CDR2 reads SMNVEV (reference sequence). This CDR3 is CASTRDRVGTEAFF. CDR3 sequence (DNA): TGTGCCAGCACTCGCGACAGGGTGGGCACTGAAGCTTTCTTT.

This chain uses TRBV2 with TRBJ2-5, with 9 nucleotides matching TRBD2. Germline V gene lookup returns CDR1 SNHLY and CDR2 FYNNEI. V was clipped by 7 bases and J by 5 bases; unmatched bases: 8. The CDR3 sequence is 14 residues long. Here the CDR3 DNA reads TGTGCCAGCACTCGGGCTAGCGGGACGGAGACCCAGTACTTC. Its translation: CASTRASGTETQYF.

A single count supports this clone. The chain recombines TRBV7-2 with TRBJ2-2; D may be TRBD2 (5 bases). The CDR3 runs to 14 residues. V lost 1 base to trimming and J lost 8 bases, with 11 bases between them. Per germline, CDR1 SGHTA and CDR2 FQGNSA. CDR3 protein: CASSLGTPGGELFF. In DNA form, the CDR3 reads TGTGCCAGCAGCTTAGGGACCCCGGGGGGGGAGCTGTTTTTT.

The V call is TRBV19, the J call TRBJ2-1; no clear D gene. The CDR3 sequence is 13 residues long. Germline assignment: CDR1 LNHDA and CDR2 SQIVND (reference sequence). Trimming shortened V by 0 bases and J by 7 bases, and 7 bases separated the two germline ends. The CDR3, as DNA: TGTGCCAGTAGTATAGATCTATTGAATGAGCAGTTCTTC. Translating it yields CASSIDLLNEQFF.

The chain carries TRBV28 and TRBJ1-4, with no clear D. Trimming pared 6 bases from V and 4 bases from J, leaving 15 bases between. Germline V lookup: CDR1 MDHEN, CDR2 SYDVKM. The CDR3 is 15 amino acids. DNA for the CDR3: TGTGCCAGCAGCCACGGCGGCCTGGTTAATGAAAAACTGTTTTTT. Translating gives CASSHGGLVNEKLFF.

The rearrangement uses TRBV11-1 and TRBJ2-5, with 14 bases matching TRBD2. CDR3 length: 15 residues. Germline values: CDR1 SGHAT, CDR2 FQDESV (reference sequence). The V gene end was trimmed by 5 bases and the J gene end by 5 bases; junction bases not matched to a gene: 4. The CDR3: CASSERLAGGETQYF. The DNA for the CDR3 is TGTGCCAGCAGCGAACGACTAGCGGGAGGGGAGACCCAGTACTTC.

V gene TRBV13 combines with J gene TRBJ2-7; 12 nucleotides agree with TRBD2. The CDR3 is made up of 14 amino acids. Germline CDR1 and CDR2: PRHDT and FYEKMQ (reference sequence). Losses at the gene ends were 5 bases for V and 4 bases for J; bases not matched to a gene: 3. For the CDR3, the DNA is TGTGCCAGCAGCCCAACTAGCGGGAGGTACGAGCAGTACTTC. Amino acids: CASSPTSGRYEQYF.

The chain is built from TRBV11-3 and TRBJ2-1; D unclear. V shed 5 bases and J shed 6 bases, with 20 bases lying between them. Germline loops: CDR1 SGHNT, CDR2 YENEEA. This CDR3 region has 16 residues. The CDR3 DNA sequence: TGTGCCAGCAGCCCGGTCGCCGGGTTTATCTTCAATGAGCAGTTCTTC. This translates into CASSPVAGFIFNEQFF. The complete variable domain, with remaining parts taken from reference TRBV11-3 and TRBJ2-1, reads EAGVVQSPRYKIIEKKQPVAFWCNPISGHNTLYWYLQNLGQGPELLIRYENEEAVDDSQLPKDRFSAERLKGVDSTLKIQPAELGDSAVYLCASSPVAGFIFNEQFFGPGTRLTVL.

J is TRBJ1-2 and V is TRBV12-5; 7 bases line up with TRBD1. Germline V gives CDR1 LGHNT, CDR2 FRNRAP. With V trimmed by 2 bases and J by 4 bases, 7 bases remained unmatched. The CDR3 spans 15 residues. CDR3 sequence reads: CASGLHQGGGYGYTF. The CDR3 DNA sequence: TGTGCTAGTGGTTTGCACCAGGGGGGTGGCTATGGCTACACCTTC.

The gene calls are TRBV5-1 and TRBJ2-1; D is unclear. Germline V lookup: CDR1 SGHRS, CDR2 YFSETQ. Trimming shortened V by 1 base and J by 8 bases, and 7 bases separated the two germline ends. This CDR3 is built from 12 residues. CDR3 bases: TGCGCCAGCAGCTTGCCGTCCGATGAGCAGTTCTTC. It encodes CASSLPSDEQFF.